This T cell receptor beta chain was sequenced for a study of T cell responses to AZD1222 COVID-19 vaccine. Study-level findings and limits: Two doses of AZD1222 preceded a rise in Spike-specific TCR breadth and depth.

Concerning this clone: Its antigen is undetermined.

This CDR3 has 11 residues. Germline assignment: CDR1 MNHEY and CDR2 SMNVEV (reference sequence). V was cut by 2 bases and J by 4 bases, with 2 bases left in between. Here immunoSEQ multiplex PCR was the method, and the copy in TCRdb shows in-frame clones only, minus some. The sample has around 150,000 clones, approximately 92% seen once. Sequencing was performed on peripheral blood, taken 28 days after the second AZD1222 dose. V gene TRBV27 combines with J gene TRBJ1-1; D is unclear. This TCR derives from an adult who received the AZD1222 COVID-19 vaccine. Written as DNA, the CDR3 is TGTGCCAGCAGTTTAGGCACTGAAGCTTTCTTT. It specifies CASSLGTEAFF.